The entry below gives a single T cell receptor (beta chain) sequence along with its context. Its antigen is currently unknown. The data were taken from a study of cytomegalovirus exposure and HLA in healthy donors. Study details: Both the 100 to 150 validation repertoires and the 666 first-cohort repertoires used the same platform, as reported by a later analysis.

Clones were sequenced by immunoSEQ multiplex PCR, and TCRdb holds only the in-frame ones, with some missing. Among 75,000 to 90,000 clones listed, 85% to 95% were seen once. Findings of the study overall: Whilst most TCR sequences proved rare, a subset of public TCRs occurred across many donors. In vitro confirmation showed a few CMV-associated chains to be CMV antigen specific. One later analysis, an examination of the roughly 130 validation repertoires, found that first-cohort TCR clusters tended to co-occur in them.

Sequenced input: PBMCs. The sequence derives from a woman between 18 and 30 years old in good health and CMV-seronegative.

As DNA, the CDR3 is TGTGCCAGCAGCTTAGGGGGGGTAGGCACAGATACGCAGTATTTT. Its translation is CASSLGGVGTDTQYF. V usage is TRBV11-2 and J usage is TRBJ2-3, with a tentative D call TRBD2 (6 bases). Germline V gives CDR1 SGHAT, CDR2 FQNNGV. V lost 1 base to trimming and J lost 1 base, with 9 bases between them. The CDR3 covers 15 residues.